The rows below give T cell receptor beta chains drawn from one sample of a study of spatial heterogeneity in lung cancer. In TCRdb, the 5' RACE reads were re-called with MiXCR into one record per CDR3 protein. This sample carries some 8,600 distinct CDR3 sequences, 4% to 5% of them seen once, and the ten largest clones take approximately 28%. The material sequenced was PBMCs, taken at surgery. The receptor source for this set is a male donor with early-stage non-small cell lung cancer. Both conserved end residues are part of each CDR3. The D gene is left open where the match is weak. Clone size is shown for a subset of rows, as once, few, many or a class of expanded clone.

>TRBD1|TRBJ1-5|TRBV7-9|14|few
CASSPRGGGQPQHF
TGTGCCAGCAGCCCGAGGGGAGGGGGCCAGCCCCAGCATTTT
>-|TRBJ1-1|TRBV11-2|15|many
CASSLMGARNTEAFF
TGTGCCAGCAGCTTAATGGGGGCCCGGAACACTGAAGCTTTCTTT
>-|TRBJ2-1|TRBV7-6|14|many
CASSSWAKRNEQFF
TGTGCCAGCAGCTCGTGGGCCAAGAGGAATGAGCAGTTCTTC
>-|TRBJ1-2|TRBV12-3/TRBV12-4|18|few
CASSSRRQGIRANYGYTF
TGTGCCAGCAGCTCTAGGAGGCAGGGAATACGGGCTAACTATGGCTACACCTTC
>-|TRBJ2-2|TRBV24-1|13|many
CATSDTGTGELFF
TGTGCCACCAGTGACACAGGTACCGGGGAGCTGTTTTTT
>TRBD2|TRBJ2-1|TRBV6-5|15|medium-sized
CASSYSAGGPNEQFF
TGTGCCAGCAGTTACTCTGCGGGGGGGCCGAATGAGCAGTTCTTC
>TRBD1|TRBJ2-5|TRBV10-1|15|medium-sized
CASSDLTGGAETQYF
TGCGCCAGCAGTGACCTGACAGGGGGCGCGGAGACCCAGTACTTC
>TRBD1|TRBJ1-1|TRBV4-3|15|many
CASSRGQGLNTEAFF
TGCGCCAGCAGCCGAGGACAGGGGCTGAACACTGAAGCTTTCTTT
>-|TRBJ2-1|TRBV6-2/TRBV6-3|14|many
CASSYTVSYNEQFF
TGTGCCAGCAGTTACACAGTTTCCTACAATGAGCAGTTCTTC
>-|TRBJ1-5|TRBV2|14|many
CASSEASLNQPQHF
TGTGCCAGCAGTGAAGCGTCACTCAATCAGCCCCAGCATTTT
>-|TRBJ2-5|TRBV12-3/TRBV12-4|13|many
CASSLSPGETQYF
TGTGCCAGCAGTTTGAGCCCTGGAGAGACCCAGTACTTC
>TRBD1|TRBJ1-1|TRBV5-1|15|medium-sized
CASSYKGQHYTEAFF
TGCGCCAGCAGCTACAAGGGACAGCACTACACTGAAGCTTTCTTT
>-|TRBJ2-2|TRBV5-1|15|-
CASSLGLVNTGELFF
TGCGCCAGCAGCTTGGGACTAGTAAACACCGGGGAGCTGTTTTTT
>TRBD2|TRBJ2-1|TRBV20-1|13|many
CSARVPSGVEQFF
TGCAGTGCTAGAGTGCCTAGCGGGGTGGAGCAGTTCTTC
>-|TRBJ1-2|TRBV27|14|few
CASSPAGPFYGYTF
TGTGCCAGCAGTCCCGCCGGACCTTTCTATGGCTACACCTTC
>TRBD1|TRBJ1-5|TRBV3-1|17|many
CASSQDFTGVSGQPQHF
TGTGCCAGCAGCCAGGATTTTACAGGGGTATCGGGTCAGCCCCAGCATTTT
>TRBD1|TRBJ2-7|TRBV4-1|15|-
CASSQGQGGAYEQYF
TGCGCCAGCAGCCAAGGACAGGGGGGGGCCTACGAGCAGTACTTC
>-|TRBJ1-2|TRBV20-1|14|once
CSASFARPNYGYTF
TGCAGTGCTAGTTTCGCACGACCTAACTATGGCTACACCTTC
>-|TRBJ1-1|TRBV3-1|15|many
CASSQGGRMGTEAFF
TGTGCCAGCAGCCAAGGTGGCAGGATGGGCACTGAAGCTTTCTTT
>-|TRBJ2-3|TRBV10-1|17|many
CASSDRSRDKLGDTQYF
TGCGCCAGCAGCGACAGGAGCCGGGACAAACTAGGAGATACGCAGTATTTT
>TRBD2|TRBJ2-1|TRBV7-9|15|many
CASSFRRGGTDEQFF
TGTGCCAGCAGCTTCCGACGGGGGGGCACGGATGAGCAGTTCTTC
>TRBD1|TRBJ2-3|TRBV12-3/TRBV12-4|15|many
CASSLDGQGTDTQYF
TGTGCCAGCAGTTTAGATGGACAGGGAACAGATACGCAGTATTTT
>-|TRBJ1-5|TRBV5-1|14|medium-sized
CASSLAGEGEPQHF
TGCGCCAGCAGCTTGGCGGGGGAGGGTGAGCCCCAGCATTTT
>-|TRBJ1-6|TRBV5-1|15|medium-sized
CASSLEGRDGSPLHF
TGCGCCAGCAGCTTGGAGGGCAGGGATGGTTCACCCCTCCACTTT
>-|TRBJ2-7|TRBV20-1|14|medium-sized
CSARDGSRGGEQYF
TGCAGTGCTAGAGATGGTTCGAGGGGAGGCGAGCAGTACTTC
>-|TRBJ1-2|TRBV7-2|14|many
CASSLFYTEDGYTF
TGTGCCAGCAGCTTATTTTACACCGAGGACGGCTACACCTTC
>-|TRBJ2-1|TRBV19|14|many
CASSIRGAHNEQFF
TGTGCCAGTAGTATACGCGGGGCCCACAATGAGCAGTTCTTC
>TRBD2|TRBJ2-3|TRBV7-2|18|many
CASSPRTSSTKSTDTQYF
TGTGCCAGCAGCCCCCGGACTAGTAGTACCAAAAGCACAGATACGCAGTATTTT
>-|TRBJ1-2|TRBV7-9|12|large
CASSFKDAGYTF
TGTGCCAGCAGCTTTAAGGACGCTGGCTACACCTTC
>-|TRBJ2-1|TRBV11-2|13|medium-sized
CASSGLFYNEQFF
TGTGCCAGCAGCGGACTCTTCTACAATGAGCAGTTCTTC
>TRBD1|TRBJ1-1|TRBV27|14|many
CAVNRQGPNTEAFF
TGTGCCGTAAATAGACAGGGCCCGAACACTGAAGCTTTCTTT
>TRBD2|TRBJ2-5|TRBV29-1|14|many
CSVTAGGRQETQYF
TGCAGCGTTACCGCGGGGGGGCGTCAAGAGACCCAGTACTTC
>TRBD1|TRBJ1-2|TRBV15|12|many
CATSKTGYGYTF
TGTGCCACCAGCAAGACAGGGTACGGCTACACCTTC
>TRBD1|TRBJ2-1|TRBV11-2|15|medium-sized
CASSPRDRAWNEQFF
TGTGCCAGCAGCCCCCGGGACAGGGCATGGAATGAGCAGTTCTTC
>-|TRBJ2-5|TRBV11-2|14|medium-sized
CASSLDLGDRTQYF
TGTGCCAGCAGCTTAGACCTAGGAGACAGAACCCAGTACTTC
>TRBD2|TRBJ2-1|TRBV20-1|15|medium-sized
CSASGAGLFYNEQFF
TGCAGTGCTAGTGGAGCGGGGCTTTTCTACAATGAGCAGTTCTTC
>-|TRBJ1-5|TRBV6-2/TRBV6-3|14|-
CASRRLHGNQPQHF
TGTGCCAGCAGACGGCTGCACGGGAATCAGCCCCAGCATTTT
>-|TRBJ1-1|TRBV6-2/TRBV6-3|15|many
CASSAELFLAPEAFF
TGTGCCAGCAGCGCTGAGTTGTTTTTGGCCCCTGAAGCTTTCTTT
>-|TRBJ2-4|TRBV27|14|medium-sized
CASSTVTGLRIQYF
TGTGCCAGCAGTACCGTCACGGGACTGCGCATTCAGTACTTC
>-|TRBJ1-4|TRBV5-5|13|many
CASSLAVSEKLFF
TGTGCCAGCAGCCTCGCGGTATCTGAAAAACTGTTTTTT
>TRBD2|TRBJ2-1|TRBV15|17|medium-sized
CATSRELAGGRFNEQFF
TGTGCCACCAGCAGAGAACTAGCGGGGGGGCGTTTCAATGAGCAGTTCTTC
>TRBD1|TRBJ1-2|TRBV6-6|14|few
CASKPGTGGYGYTF
TGTGCCAGCAAACCCGGGACAGGGGGCTATGGCTACACCTTC
>-|TRBJ2-3|TRBV5-1|14|medium-sized
CASSLEGVADTQYF
TGCGCCAGCAGCTTGGAAGGGGTGGCAGATACGCAGTATTTT
>-|TRBJ1-4|TRBV7-9|14|many
CASSYALDGEKLFF
TGTGCCAGCAGCTATGCCCTCGATGGGGAAAAACTGTTTTTT
>-|TRBJ1-4|TRBV7-9|15|many
CASSLGGDLAEKLFF
TGTGCCAGCAGCTTAGGGGGGGATCTGGCTGAAAAACTGTTTTTT
>-|TRBJ2-7|TRBV30|11|-
CAWGPLGTQYF
TGTGCCTGGGGACCCTTGGGGACGCAGTACTTC
>TRBD2|TRBJ2-1|TRBV15|14|many
CATSSGGAYNEQFF
TGTGCCACCAGCAGCGGGGGGGCCTACAATGAGCAGTTCTTC
>-|TRBJ2-5|TRBV2|12|medium-sized
CASSQSPETQYF
TGTGCCAGCAGCCAAAGTCCAGAGACCCAGTACTTC
>TRBD1|TRBJ1-6|TRBV20-1|13|many
CSATDRANSPLHF
TGCAGTGCTACGGACAGGGCTAATTCACCCCTCCACTTT
>TRBD2|TRBJ2-5|TRBV7-2|14|-
CASSPSGGGKTQYF
TGTGCCAGCAGCCCTAGCGGGGGTGGAAAGACCCAGTACTTC
>-|TRBJ2-3|TRBV7-2|14|many
CASSLFVSSDTQYF
TGTGCCAGCAGCTTATTTGTCTCATCAGATACGCAGTATTTT
>TRBD1|TRBJ1-1|TRBV7-6|16|many
CASSLDRVLKNTEAFF
TGTGCCAGCAGCCTAGACAGGGTTTTAAAAAACACTGAAGCTTTCTTT
>-|TRBJ1-3|TRBV6-6|14|many
CASSGAGAGNTIYF
TGTGCCAGCAGTGGGGCAGGGGCCGGAAACACCATATATTTT
>-|TRBJ2-1|TRBV7-8|12|-
CASSLPDNEQFF
TGTGCCAGCAGCTTACCCGACAATGAGCAGTTCTTC
>TRBD2|TRBJ2-1|TRBV7-2|16|many
CASSSPLAGGRNEQFF
TGTGCCAGCAGCTCCCCGCTAGCGGGGGGCCGCAATGAGCAGTTCTTC
>-|TRBJ1-2|TRBV29-1|10|few
CSVDSYGYTF
TGCAGCGTTGACAGCTATGGCTACACCTTC